Only a few counts were recorded for the clone carrying this TCR beta chain. The antigen remains undetermined. The CDR3 is 12 amino acids. V lost 6 bases to trimming and J lost 5 bases, with 5 bases between them. Germline V gene data show CDR1 as ENHRY and CDR2 as SYGVKD. This entry is derived from a study of CD8 T cells in ankylosing spondylitis. Notes on the study in general: A TCR beta motif made of 7 to 9 highly homologous variants seemed typical of ankylosing spondylitis blood.

Each CDR3 protein is one row after TCRdb ran MiXCR on the 5' RACE reads. The data contain a few hundred thousand distinct CDR3 sequences, more than 15% of them singletons. The sequence came from a male donor with ankylosing spondylitis. The rearrangement uses TRBV10-3 and TRBJ1-6; D remains unclear. Sequencing was performed on blood, either unsorted or a sorted T cell fraction (not recorded which). This CDR3 reads CAIRADNSPLHF. The DNA for the CDR3 is TGTGCCATCAGGGCAGATAATTCACCCCTCCACTTT.